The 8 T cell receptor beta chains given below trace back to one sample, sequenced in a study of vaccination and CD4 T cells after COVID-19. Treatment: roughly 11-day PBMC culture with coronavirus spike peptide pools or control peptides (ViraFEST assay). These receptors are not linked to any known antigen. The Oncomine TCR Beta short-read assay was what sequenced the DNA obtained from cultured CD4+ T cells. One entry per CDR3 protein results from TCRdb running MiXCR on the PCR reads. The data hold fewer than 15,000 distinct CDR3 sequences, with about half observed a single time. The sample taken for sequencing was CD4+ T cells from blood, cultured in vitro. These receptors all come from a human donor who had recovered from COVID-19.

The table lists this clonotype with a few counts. Here the CDR3 DNA reads TGCAGTGCTCATTTACAGGGAGGCGGTTCACCCCTCCACTTT. It is translated as CSAHLQGGGSPLHF. This chain connects TRBV20-1 to TRBJ1-6, with D perhaps matching TRBD1 (6 bases). The V end was cut by 5 bases, the J end by 9 bases, with 17 bases between. Germline V gene data show CDR1 as DFQATT and CDR2 as SNEGSKA (reference sequence). The CDR3 totals 14 residues.

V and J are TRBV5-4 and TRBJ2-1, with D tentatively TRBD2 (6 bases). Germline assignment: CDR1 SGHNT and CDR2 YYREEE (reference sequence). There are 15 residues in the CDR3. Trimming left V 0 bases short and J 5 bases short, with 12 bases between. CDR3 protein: CASSLGQGGDNEQFF. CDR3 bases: TGTGCCAGCAGCTTGGGCCAGGGCGGGGACAATGAGCAGTTCTTC.

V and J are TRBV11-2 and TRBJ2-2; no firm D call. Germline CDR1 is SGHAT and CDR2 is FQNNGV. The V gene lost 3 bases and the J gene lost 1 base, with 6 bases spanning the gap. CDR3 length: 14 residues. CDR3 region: CASSFWENTGELFF. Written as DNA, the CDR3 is TGTGCCAGCAGCTTTTGGGAGAACACCGGGGAGCTGTTTTTT.

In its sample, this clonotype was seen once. The CDR3 DNA follows: TGTGCCAGCAGTGGGAGGGGCGCAGTAAATACGCAGTATTTT. Protein sequence: CASSGRGAVNTQYF. V usage is TRBV2 and J usage is TRBJ2-3, with D possibly matching TRBD2 (6 bases). V gave up 4 bases and J gave up 7 bases, with 15 bases separating them. The CDR3 extends over 14 amino acids. Germline assignment: CDR1 SNHLY and CDR2 FYNNEI.

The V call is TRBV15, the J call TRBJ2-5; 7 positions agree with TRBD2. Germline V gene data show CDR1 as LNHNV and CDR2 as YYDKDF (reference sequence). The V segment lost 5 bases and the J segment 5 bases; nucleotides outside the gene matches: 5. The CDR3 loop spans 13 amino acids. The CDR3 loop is CATSDVGGETQYF. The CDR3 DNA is TGTGCCACCAGCGACGTGGGGGGGGAGACCCAGTACTTC. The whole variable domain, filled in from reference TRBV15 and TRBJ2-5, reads DAMVIQNPRYQVTQFGKPVTLSCSQTLNHNVMYWYQQKSSQAPKLLFHYYDKDFNNEADTPDNFQSRRPNTSFCFLDIRSPGLGDTAMYLCATSDVGGETQYFGPGTRLLVL.

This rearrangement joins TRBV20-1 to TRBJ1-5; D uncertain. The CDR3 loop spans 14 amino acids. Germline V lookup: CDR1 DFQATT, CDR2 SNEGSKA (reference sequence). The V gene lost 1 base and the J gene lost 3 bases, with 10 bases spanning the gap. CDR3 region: CSARGGGNNQPQHF. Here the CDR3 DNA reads TGCAGTGCTAGAGGGGGAGGGAACAATCAGCCCCAGCATTTT.

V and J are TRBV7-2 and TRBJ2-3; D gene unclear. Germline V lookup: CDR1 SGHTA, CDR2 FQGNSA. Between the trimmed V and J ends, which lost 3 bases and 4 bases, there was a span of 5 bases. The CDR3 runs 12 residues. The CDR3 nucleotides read TGTGCCAGCAGCTTTGTCGCAGATACGCAGTATTTT. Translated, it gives CASSFVADTQYF. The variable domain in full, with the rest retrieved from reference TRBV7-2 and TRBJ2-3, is GAGVSQSPSNKVTEKGKDVELRCDPISGHTALYWYRQSLGQGLEFLIYFQGNSAPDKSGLPSDRFSAERTGGSVSTLTIQRTQQEDSAVYLCASSFVADTQYFGPGTRLTVL.

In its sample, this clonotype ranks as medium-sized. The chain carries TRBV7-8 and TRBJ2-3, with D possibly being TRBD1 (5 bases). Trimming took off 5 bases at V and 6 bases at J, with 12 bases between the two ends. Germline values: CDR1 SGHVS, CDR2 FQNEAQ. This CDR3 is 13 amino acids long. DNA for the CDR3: TGTGCCAGCAGCGATCAGGGTTTGGATACGCAGTATTTT. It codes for CASSDQGLDTQYF.